This TCR beta chain appears in the sequencing data of a study of T-cell reconstitution after alpha-beta-depleted transplantation in children listed by TCRdb under 2016. A note on the overall study: T-cell immune reconstitution after TCRalphabeta/CD19-depleted allogeneic hematopoietic cell transplantation in children was quantitatively tracked in the study by means of TCR repertoire profiling.

The junction carries 13 bases between V and J, which are trimmed by 3 bases and 5 bases respectively. The CDR3 runs 14 residues from the cysteine to the phenylalanine. The sequence is cut down to CDR3 DNA, 42 bases in frame from base 1. This clonotype has only a few counts. Its specific antigen is unknown. Per-nucleotide qualities are absent, and no much larger clonotype sits a single base away. General conclusions and limits of the study: The apparently early alphabetaT-cell count recovery about two months after transplant was reportedly dependent on only several hundred rapidly expanded clones derived from non-depleted graft cells. In some patients, the high TCRbeta diversity seen at day 60 was put down to recipient T cells and intrathymic progenitors that had survived conditioning. Over subsequent months, a decline in hyperexpanded clone frequencies was noted, and after one year, T-cell counts and TCRbeta diversity were mostly ascribed to newly produced T cells.

Library creation used PCR. Instrument on record: Illumina HiSeq 2500. To normalize quantification of the TCRbeta repertoire, the TCR libraries were built with molecular barcoding that relied on unique molecular identifiers. TCRdb reanalyzed the raw reads on its own, using fastp at Q25 for trimming and MiXCR for clone calling, and kept in-frame beta chains. Rows with one shared CDR3 protein collapse into an entry with the most common genes and DNA. For this sample the table gives 610,000 or so distinct CDR3 sequences, of which more than 20% were detected only once. Around a third of the sample lies in the top ten. The treatment or condition label of this sample denotes: allogeneic hematopoietic cell transplantation with graft depleted of TCRalphabeta T cells and CD19 B cells. TCRalphabeta/CD19-depleted allogeneic hematopoietic cell grafts were given to the transplant recipients, all of whom were children.

Sample: PBMCs, taken before TCRalphabeta/CD19-depleted stem cell transplant. Rearrangement joined TRBV12-3 or TRBV12-4 to TRBJ2-5, with TRBD1 as a weak D call on 6 bases. The clonotype comes from a boy under three years old with Wiskott-Aldrich syndrome, due to receive a stem cell transplant. The CDR3 is CASSFGPGVETQYF. The DNA sequence reads TGTGCCAGCAGTTTTGGGCCAGGGGTGGAGACCCAGTACTTC.